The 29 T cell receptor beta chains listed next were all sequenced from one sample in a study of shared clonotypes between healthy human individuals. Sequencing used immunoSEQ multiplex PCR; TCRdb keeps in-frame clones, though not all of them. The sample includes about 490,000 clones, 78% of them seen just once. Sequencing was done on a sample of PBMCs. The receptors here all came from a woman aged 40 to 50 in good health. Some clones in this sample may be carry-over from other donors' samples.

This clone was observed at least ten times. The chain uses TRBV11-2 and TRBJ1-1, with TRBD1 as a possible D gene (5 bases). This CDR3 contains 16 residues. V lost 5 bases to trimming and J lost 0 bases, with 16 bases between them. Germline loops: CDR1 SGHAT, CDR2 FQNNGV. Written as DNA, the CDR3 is TGTGCCAGCAGCCCCCGCCTCCGGGACGTGAACACTGAAGCTTTCTTT. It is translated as CASSPRLRDVNTEAFF.

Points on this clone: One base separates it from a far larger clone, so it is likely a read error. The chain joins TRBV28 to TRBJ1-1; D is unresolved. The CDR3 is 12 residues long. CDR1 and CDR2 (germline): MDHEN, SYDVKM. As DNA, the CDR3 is TGTGCCTGCAGCAAAAAGGACACTGAAGCTTTCTTT. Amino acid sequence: CACSKKDTEAFF.

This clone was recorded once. The CDR3 loop is CASSLDRRQLFF. The CDR3 DNA is TGTGCCAGCAGCTTGGACAGACGGCAACTGTTTTTT. This rearrangement joins TRBV11-2 to TRBJ1-4, with TRBD1 as a possible D gene (6 bases). Trimming cost V 3 bases and J 12 bases, with 11 bases left between them. The CDR3 sequence is 12 residues long. Germline V gives CDR1 SGHAT, CDR2 FQNNGV.

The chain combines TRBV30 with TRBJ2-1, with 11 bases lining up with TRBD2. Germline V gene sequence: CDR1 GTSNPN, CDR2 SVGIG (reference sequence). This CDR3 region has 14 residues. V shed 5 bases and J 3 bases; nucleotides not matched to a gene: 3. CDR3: CAWLAGGLYNEQFF. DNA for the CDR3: TGTGCCTGGTTAGCGGGAGGGCTCTACAATGAGCAGTTCTTC. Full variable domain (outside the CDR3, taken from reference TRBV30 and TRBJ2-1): SQTIHQWPATLVQPVGSPLSLECTVEGTSNPNLYWYRQAAGRGLQLLFYSVGIGQISSEVPQNLSASRPQDRQFILSSKKLLLSDSGFYLCAWLAGGLYNEQFFGPGTRLTVL.

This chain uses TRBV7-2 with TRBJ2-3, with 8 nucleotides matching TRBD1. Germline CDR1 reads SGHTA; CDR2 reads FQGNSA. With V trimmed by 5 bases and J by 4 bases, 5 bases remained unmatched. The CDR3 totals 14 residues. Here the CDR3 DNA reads TGTGCCAGCAGCCTCCGACAGGGGTCAGATACGCAGTATTTT. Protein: CASSLRQGSDTQYF.

CDR3 loop: CATLDRENGETQYF. For the CDR3, the DNA is TGTGCCACCCTGGACAGGGAGAATGGAGAGACCCAGTACTTC. The chain joins TRBV10-3 to TRBJ2-5; 8 bases agree with TRBD1. The junction had 11 bases not matched to a gene; V was cut back by 10 bases and J by 4 bases. This CDR3 is 14 amino acids long. Germline V gene lookup returns CDR1 ENHRY and CDR2 SYGVKD.

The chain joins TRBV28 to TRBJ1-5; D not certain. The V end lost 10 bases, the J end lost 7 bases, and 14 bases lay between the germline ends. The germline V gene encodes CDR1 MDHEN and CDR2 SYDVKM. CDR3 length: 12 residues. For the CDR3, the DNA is TGTGCCACGGGCGGGCCGGTCCAGCCCCAGCATTTT. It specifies CATGGPVQPQHF.

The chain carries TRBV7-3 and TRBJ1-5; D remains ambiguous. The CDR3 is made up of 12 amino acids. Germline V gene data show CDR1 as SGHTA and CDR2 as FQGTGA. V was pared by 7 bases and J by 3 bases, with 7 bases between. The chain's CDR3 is CASNIDNQPQHF. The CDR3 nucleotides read TGTGCCAGCAACATCGACAATCAGCCCCAGCATTTT.

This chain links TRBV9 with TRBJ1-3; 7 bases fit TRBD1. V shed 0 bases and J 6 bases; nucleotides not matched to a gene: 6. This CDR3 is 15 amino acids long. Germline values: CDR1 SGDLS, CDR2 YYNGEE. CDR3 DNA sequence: TGTGCCAGCAGCGTAGAGGTTACAGGGGTAAACACCATATATTTT. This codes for CASSVEVTGVNTIYF.

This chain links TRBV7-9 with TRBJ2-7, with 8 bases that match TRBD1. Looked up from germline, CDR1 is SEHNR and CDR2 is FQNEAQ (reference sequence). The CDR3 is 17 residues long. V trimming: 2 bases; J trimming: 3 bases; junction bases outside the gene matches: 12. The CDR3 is CASSLPRQGLINYEQYF. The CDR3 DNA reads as TGTGCCAGCAGCTTACCCCGACAGGGGCTCATCAACTACGAGCAGTACTTC.

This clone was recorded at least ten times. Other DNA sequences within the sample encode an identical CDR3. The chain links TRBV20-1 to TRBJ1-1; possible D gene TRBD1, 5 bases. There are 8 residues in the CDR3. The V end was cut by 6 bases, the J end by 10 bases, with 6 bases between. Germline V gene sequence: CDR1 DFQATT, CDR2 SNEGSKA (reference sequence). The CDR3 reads CSAGGAFF. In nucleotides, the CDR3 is TGCAGTGCGGGGGGAGCTTTCTTT.

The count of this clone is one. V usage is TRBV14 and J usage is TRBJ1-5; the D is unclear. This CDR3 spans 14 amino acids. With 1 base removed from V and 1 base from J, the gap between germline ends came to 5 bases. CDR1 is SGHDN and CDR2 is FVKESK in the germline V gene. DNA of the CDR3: TGTGCCAGCAGCCAAGGGAGCAGCAATCAGCCCCAGCATTTT. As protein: CASSQGSSNQPQHF.

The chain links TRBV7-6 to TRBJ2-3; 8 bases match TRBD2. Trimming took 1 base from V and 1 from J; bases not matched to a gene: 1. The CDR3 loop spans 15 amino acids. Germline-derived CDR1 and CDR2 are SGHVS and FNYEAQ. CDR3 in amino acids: CASSLVGLGTDTQYF. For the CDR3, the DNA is TGTGCCAGCAGCTTAGTGGGACTAGGCACAGATACGCAGTATTTT.

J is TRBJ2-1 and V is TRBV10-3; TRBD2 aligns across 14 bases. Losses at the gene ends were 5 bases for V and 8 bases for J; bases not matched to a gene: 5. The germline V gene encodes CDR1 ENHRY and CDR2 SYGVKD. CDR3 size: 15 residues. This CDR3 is CAISSGTSGSDEQFF. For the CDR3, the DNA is TGTGCCATCAGTTCCGGGACTAGCGGGAGCGATGAGCAGTTCTTC.

CDR3 bases: TGTGCCAGCAATATTATGGGACAGGATGAGGTGAACACTGAAGCTTTCTTT. This gives the protein CASNIMGQDEVNTEAFF. This chain joins TRBV28 and TRBJ1-1; TRBD1 matches at 8 bases. CDR3 length: 17 residues. The J segment lost 0 bases and the V segment lost 7 bases, leaving 13 bases of the junction unmatched. Germline CDR1 and CDR2: MDHEN and SYDVKM.

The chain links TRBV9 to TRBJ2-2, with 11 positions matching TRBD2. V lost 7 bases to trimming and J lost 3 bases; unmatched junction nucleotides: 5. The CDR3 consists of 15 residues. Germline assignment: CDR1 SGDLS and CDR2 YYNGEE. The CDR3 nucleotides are TGTGCCAGCGGGCTAGCGGGAGGACACACCGGGGAGCTGTTTTTT. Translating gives CASGLAGGHTGELFF.

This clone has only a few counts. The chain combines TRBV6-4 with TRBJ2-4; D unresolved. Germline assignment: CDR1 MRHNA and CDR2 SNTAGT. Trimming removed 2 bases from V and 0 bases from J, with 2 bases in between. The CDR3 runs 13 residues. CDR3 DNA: TGTGCCAGCAGTGACGGAGCCAAAAACATTCAGTACTTC. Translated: CASSDGAKNIQYF.

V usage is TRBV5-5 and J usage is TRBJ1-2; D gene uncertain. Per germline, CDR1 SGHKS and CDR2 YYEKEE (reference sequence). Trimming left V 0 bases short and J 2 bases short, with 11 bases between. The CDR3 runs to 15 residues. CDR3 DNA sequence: TGTGCCAGCAGCTTGGGCGGGCCGGGAAACTATGGCTACACCTTC. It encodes CASSLGGPGNYGYTF.

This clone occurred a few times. The CDR3 loop reads CASSDKGFAKNIQYF. CDR3 sequence (DNA): TGTGCCAGCAGTGACAAGGGGTTTGCCAAAAACATTCAGTACTTC. The rearrangement uses TRBV6-1 and TRBJ2-4; D may be TRBD1 (5 bases). There are 15 residues in the CDR3. Germline-derived CDR1 and CDR2 are MNHNS and SASEGT. Trimming removed 3 bases from V and 1 base from J, with 10 bases in between.

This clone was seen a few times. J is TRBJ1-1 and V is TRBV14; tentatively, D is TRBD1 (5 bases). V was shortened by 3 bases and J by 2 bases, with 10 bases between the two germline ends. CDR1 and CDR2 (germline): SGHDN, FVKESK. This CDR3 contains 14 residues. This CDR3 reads CASSHLDINTEAFF. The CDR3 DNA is TGTGCCAGCAGCCATCTGGACATCAACACTGAAGCTTTCTTT.

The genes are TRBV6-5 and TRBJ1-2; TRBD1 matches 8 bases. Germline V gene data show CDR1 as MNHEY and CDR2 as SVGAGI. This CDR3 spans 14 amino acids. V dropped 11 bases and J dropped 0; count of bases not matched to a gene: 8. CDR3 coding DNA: TGTGCCGCCTTAGGACAGGGTTCTAACTATGGCTACACCTTC. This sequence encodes CAALGQGSNYGYTF.

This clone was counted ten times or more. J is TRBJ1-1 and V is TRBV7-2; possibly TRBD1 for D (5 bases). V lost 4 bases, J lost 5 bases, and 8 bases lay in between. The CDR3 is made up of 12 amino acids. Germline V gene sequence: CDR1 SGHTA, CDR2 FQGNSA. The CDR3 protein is CASSYGHTEAFF. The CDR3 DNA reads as TGTGCCAGCAGCTACGGACATACTGAAGCTTTCTTT.

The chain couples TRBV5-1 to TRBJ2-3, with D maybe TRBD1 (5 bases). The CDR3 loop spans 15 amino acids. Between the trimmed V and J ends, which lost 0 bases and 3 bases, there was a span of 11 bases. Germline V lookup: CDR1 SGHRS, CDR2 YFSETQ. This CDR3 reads CASSLEGRATDTQYF. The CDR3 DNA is TGCGCCAGCAGCTTGGAGGGCAGGGCGACAGATACGCAGTATTTT.

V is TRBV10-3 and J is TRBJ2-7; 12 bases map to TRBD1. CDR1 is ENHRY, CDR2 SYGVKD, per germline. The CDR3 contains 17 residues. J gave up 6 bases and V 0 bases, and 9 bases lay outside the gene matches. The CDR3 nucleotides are TGTGCCATCAGTGAGTCCCGGTGGGGACAGGGGGCTTCCGAGCAGTACTTC. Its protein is CAISESRWGQGASEQYF.

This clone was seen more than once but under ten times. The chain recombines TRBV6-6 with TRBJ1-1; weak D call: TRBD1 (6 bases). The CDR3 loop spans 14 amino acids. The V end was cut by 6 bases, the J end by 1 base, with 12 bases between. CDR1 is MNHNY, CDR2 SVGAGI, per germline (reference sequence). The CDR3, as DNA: TGTGCCAGCAGCCCAGACAGGACGAACACTGAAGCTTTCTTT. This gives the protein CASSPDRTNTEAFF.

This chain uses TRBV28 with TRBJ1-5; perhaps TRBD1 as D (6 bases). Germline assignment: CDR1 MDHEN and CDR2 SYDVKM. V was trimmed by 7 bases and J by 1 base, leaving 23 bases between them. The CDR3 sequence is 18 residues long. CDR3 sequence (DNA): TGTGCCAGCACATTTGGGGGCATGCTGGTGGGAAGCAATCAGCCCCAGCATTTT. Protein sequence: CASTFGGMLVGSNQPQHF.

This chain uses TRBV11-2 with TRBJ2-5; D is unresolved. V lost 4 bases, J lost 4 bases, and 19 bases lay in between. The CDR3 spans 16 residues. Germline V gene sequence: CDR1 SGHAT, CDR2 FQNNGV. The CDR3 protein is CASSSAEGLVSETQYF. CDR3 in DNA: TGTGCCAGCAGCTCAGCAGAAGGGCTAGTCTCAGAGACCCAGTACTTC.

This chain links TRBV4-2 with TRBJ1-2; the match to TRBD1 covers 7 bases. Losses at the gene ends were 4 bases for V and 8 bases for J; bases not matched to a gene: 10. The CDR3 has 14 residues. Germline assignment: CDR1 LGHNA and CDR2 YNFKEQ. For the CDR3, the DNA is TGTGCCAGCAGCCTCGGCGGACAGGACCGCGGCTACACCTTC. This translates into CASSLGGQDRGYTF.

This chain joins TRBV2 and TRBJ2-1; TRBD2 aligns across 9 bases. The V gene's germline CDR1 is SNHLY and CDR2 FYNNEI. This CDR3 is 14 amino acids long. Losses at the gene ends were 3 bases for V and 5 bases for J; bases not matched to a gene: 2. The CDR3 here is CASSEGLADNEQFF. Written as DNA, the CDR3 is TGTGCCAGCAGTGAGGGACTAGCTGACAATGAGCAGTTCTTC.